This is a list of T cell receptor beta chains from one sample in a study of response to subunit inactivated influenza vaccine. TCRdb redid the calling of the RT-PCR reads with MiXCR, one entry per CDR3 protein. The repertoire holds fewer than 650,000 distinct CDR3 sequences, with 13% as singletons. The sample was PBMCs from blood, taken 40 to 50 days after vaccination. Receptors were obtained from a man between 45 and 60 years old who received an inactivated influenza vaccine. The CDR3 runs from the conserved cysteine through the conserved F or W. Fields, in order: J gene, V gene, CDR3 protein.

TRBJ2-1 TRBV10-3 CAISGPKGASYNEQFF
TRBJ2-1 TRBV5-6 CASVSGTTYNEQFF
TRBJ2-1 TRBV7-9 CASSHGGPRYNEQFF
TRBJ2-7 TRBV5-1 CASSLGTSGVYEQYF
TRBJ2-4 TRBV6-4 CASSDPRTTVAKNIQYF
TRBJ2-3 TRBV5-1 CASSLWGLASDTQYF
TRBJ2-3 TRBV7-2 CASSPRTLSTDTQYF
TRBJ2-1 TRBV20-1 CSARNIRDYQEQFF
TRBJ2-5 TRBV7-9 CASNPGGETQYF
TRBJ1-1 TRBV5-5 CASSTYRAGNTEAFF
TRBJ2-5 TRBV7-2 CASSLVGWAGSETQYF
TRBJ2-7 TRBV29-1 CSLATGGREQYF
TRBJ2-1 TRBV12-3/TRBV12-4 CASGSGGVVNEQFF
TRBJ2-6 TRBV5-6 CASSKGLLYSGANVLTF
TRBJ2-1 TRBV19 CASSETGTSAFWSEQFF
TRBJ1-3 TRBV9 CASSVARDTSSGNTIYF
TRBJ1-6 TRBV20-1 CSARDHRQPGNSPLHF
TRBJ1-2 TRBV10-3 CAISDAQRHGYTF
TRBJ2-1 TRBV5-1 CASSMDPGGGYYNEQFF
TRBJ2-7 TRBV11-1 CASSLGLTPGEQYF
TRBJ1-1 TRBV6-5 CASSYVTGVAAFF
TRBJ2-5 TRBV2 CASRFQGFYLQTQYF
TRBJ2-5 TRBV10-3 CAISFGGRLEETQYF
TRBJ2-5 TRBV2 CASGFGSRGETQYF
TRBJ1-6 TRBV11-2 CASSPWTGSEGYNSPLHF
TRBJ2-3 TRBV7-3 CASSTQGGHTDTQYF
TRBJ1-2 TRBV20-1 CSAWDRGTSNYGYTF
TRBJ2-1 TRBV3-1 CASSQDAWGGYNEQFF
TRBJ2-7 TRBV6-2/TRBV6-3 CASSTPTTTSYEQYF
TRBJ2-5 TRBV29-1 CSVEYGKETQYF
TRBJ2-2 TRBV20-1 CSARDRRLYTGELFF
TRBJ2-3 TRBV24-1 CATGDGGARTDTQYF
TRBJ1-2 TRBV2 CASSDPGFNYGYTF
TRBJ1-1 TRBV4-1 CASSQSLQTGTGF
TRBJ1-1 TRBV6-5 CASSYSGTYAEAFF
TRBJ1-1 TRBV29-1 CSVGPGAGTEAFF
TRBJ1-5 TRBV29-1 CSVLGSGNQPQHF
TRBJ2-3 TRBV4-3 CASSRDRWTGRPTDTQYF
TRBJ2-3 TRBV3-1 CASSSKQGDTQYF
TRBJ2-7 TRBV5-5 CASSFSDGVRNEQYF